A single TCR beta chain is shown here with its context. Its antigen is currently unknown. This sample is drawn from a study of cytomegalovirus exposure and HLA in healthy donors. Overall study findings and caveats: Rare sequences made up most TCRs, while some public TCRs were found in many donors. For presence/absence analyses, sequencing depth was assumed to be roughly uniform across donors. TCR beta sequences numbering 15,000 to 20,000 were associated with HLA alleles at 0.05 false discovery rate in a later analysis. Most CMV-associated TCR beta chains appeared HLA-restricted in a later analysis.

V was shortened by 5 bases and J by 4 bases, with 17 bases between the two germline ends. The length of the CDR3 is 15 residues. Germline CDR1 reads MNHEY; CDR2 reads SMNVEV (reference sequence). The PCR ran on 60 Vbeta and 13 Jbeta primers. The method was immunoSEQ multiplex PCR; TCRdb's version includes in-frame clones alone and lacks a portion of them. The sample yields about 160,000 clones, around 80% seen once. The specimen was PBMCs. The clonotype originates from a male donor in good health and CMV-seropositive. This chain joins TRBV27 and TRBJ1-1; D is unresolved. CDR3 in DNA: TGTGCCAGCAGTCAGAAACCCGGGAGGGCCACTGAAGCTTTCTTT. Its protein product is CASSQKPGRATEAFF.